This TCR beta chain was sequenced during a study of T cell repertoires in cytomegalovirus infection. Study-level background: Shared public TCR beta signatures pointed to both CMV infection and a matching HLA type.

From the reads, TCRdb called clonotypes with MiXCR, one entry per CDR3 protein. Of roughly 200,000 distinct CDR3 sequences detected, about a sixth appear once; the ten largest clones hold approximately 26%. Study observations and caveats: Based on cumulative public TCR beta family frequency, carriers of CMV plus the relevant HLA were identified. Predominance within the ex vivo response was attributable to HLA-C-restricted CMV-specific TCR beta clonotypes.

This CDR3 region has 13 residues. The J segment lost 5 bases and the V segment lost 3 bases, leaving 6 bases of the junction unmatched. From germline, CDR1 is DFQATT and CDR2 SNEGSKA (reference sequence). As for this clonotype: Its antigen is as yet unknown.

The V call is TRBV20-1, the J call TRBJ1-1; 7 bases agree with TRBD1. This receptor was taken from a human donor in good health (CMV status not recorded). Some clones in this sample may be carry-over from other donors' samples. Sample: CD8+ T cells from PBMCs. CDR3 coding DNA: TGCAGTGCTAGGGGACAGCTCGAAACTGAAGCTTTCTTT. Its protein product is CSARGQLETEAFF.